This paragraph covers one T cell receptor (beta chain) sequence. Its specificity is not known. The study team obtained lesional scalp punch biopsies and peripheral blood from alopecia areata patients. The data derive from a study of CD8+ T cells in alopecia areata. Study details: Those treated were given oral tofacitinib at 5 to 10 mg twice daily.

RNA was extracted and reverse transcribed into cDNA as the sequencing template. Clones were sequenced by immunoSEQ multiplex PCR, and TCRdb holds only the in-frame ones, with some missing. The table lists 150,000 or so clones, around 47% of them singletons, with about 6.3% in the top ten. Study-level results: For lesional scalp, especially alopecia totalis/universalis, clonality was higher than in normal scalp.

Germline loops: CDR1 MNHNY, CDR2 SVGAGI (reference sequence). There are 11 residues in the CDR3. The V end lost 7 bases, the J end lost 4 bases, and 7 bases lay between the germline ends. The material sequenced was CD4+ T cells sorted from blood. The chain recombines TRBV6-6 with TRBJ2-5, with D uncertain. This sequence originates from a human donor with alopecia areata. CDR3 region: CASTWAETQYF. The DNA of the CDR3 is TGTGCCAGCACCTGGGCAGAGACCCAGTACTTC.